These 2 T cell receptor beta chains share one sample of origin, sequenced in a study of cytomegalovirus exposure and HLA in healthy donors. The PCR contained 60 Vbeta and 13 Jbeta primers. TCRdb's table, derived via immunoSEQ multiplex PCR, lists solely in-frame clones and lacks some. Of around 170,000 clones listed, 80% are singletons. The sequenced sample was PBMCs. Every receptor here comes from a woman in her 50s in good health and CMV-seropositive.

This clone came up once. J is TRBJ1-1 and V is TRBV7-8; 7 positions match TRBD1. CDR1 and CDR2 (germline): SGHVS, FQNEAQ. The CDR3 loop spans 14 amino acids. V lost 1 base and J lost 5; bases outside the gene matches: 4. The CDR3 DNA reads TGTGCCAGCAGCTTAGAGGCAGGGGGGACTGAAGCTTTCTTT. Amino acid sequence: CASSLEAGGTEAFF.

The chain employs TRBV6-6 and TRBJ2-1; no reliable D call. Trimming took off 7 bases at V and 3 bases at J, with 7 bases between the two ends. CDR1 MNHNY and CDR2 SVGAGI come from the germline V gene (reference sequence). CDR3 size: 12 residues. Here the CDR3 reads CASTSFYNEQFF. The CDR3 nucleotides are TGTGCCAGCACGAGTTTCTACAATGAGCAGTTCTTC.